These 27 T cell receptor beta chains were sequenced from one sample in a study of T-cell memory formation after mild COVID-19. Via MiXCR, TCRdb re-called the 5' RACE reads, giving one row per CDR3 protein. The sample carries under 250,000 distinct CDR3 sequences, approximately 15% recorded once. The sequenced material came from PBMCs or a T cell subset sorted from them (not recorded which). These receptors came from an adult woman who had mild COVID-19 (a few samples of this study predate the infection). Cell type and time point are not known.

J is TRBJ2-1 and V is TRBV7-8; TRBD2 aligns across 10 bases. The V gene's germline CDR1 is SGHVS and CDR2 FQNEAQ. V was clipped by 0 bases and J by 1 base; unmatched bases: 3. The CDR3 spans 17 residues. CDR3 sequence (DNA): TGTGCCAGCAGCTTAGCGGGACTAGCGATATCCTACAATGAGCAGTTCTTC. Amino acid sequence: CASSLAGLAISYNEQFF.

There are a few counts of this clonotype. The gene calls are TRBV6-5 and TRBJ1-2; no firm D call. The CDR3 length is 13 residues. V lost 5 bases and J 3 bases, leaving 10 bases between the germline ends. In germline, CDR1 is MNHEY, CDR2 SVGAGI. CDR3 sequence reads: CASSSEGHYGYTF. The CDR3 bases are TGTGCCAGCAGTAGCGAAGGGCACTATGGCTACACCTTC.

This clonotype was picked up a small number of times. The chain couples TRBV5-1 to TRBJ2-1; 7 bases align to TRBD2. The V and J ends lost 1 base and 4 bases, in that order; junction bases with no gene match: 5. Per the germline V gene, CDR1 is SGHRS and CDR2 is YFSETQ. The CDR3 spans 15 residues. The CDR3 coding sequence is TGCGCCAGCAGCTTGTCTCTAGCGGAGTACAATGAGCAGTTCTTC. This sequence encodes CASSLSLAEYNEQFF.

CDR3 in amino acids: CATSRPPGLAISYEQYF. CDR3 nucleotide sequence: TGTGCCACCAGCAGACCCCCGGGACTAGCGATTTCCTACGAGCAGTACTTC. This rearrangement joins TRBV15 to TRBJ2-7; 10 bases are shared with TRBD2. CDR3 length equals 17 residues. Germline CDR1 and CDR2: LNHNV and YYDKDF (reference sequence). J was trimmed by 1 base and V by 2 bases; bases with no gene match: 8.

In the case of this clonotype: The junction departs from germline at one end; a sequencing error may be responsible. The chain combines TRBV5-1 with TRBJ1-6; 7 bases are shared with TRBD1. This CDR3 has 17 amino acids. CDR1 is SGHRS and CDR2 is YFSETQ in the germline V gene. The CDR3 sequence is CASSYGTGTVYSSPLHF. Here the CDR3 DNA reads TGCGCCAGCAGCTATGGGACCGGGACAGTGTATAGTTCACCCCTCCACTTT.

The chain has TRBV5-6 and TRBJ1-2; D perhaps matches TRBD1 (6 bases). Per the germline V gene, CDR1 is SGHDT and CDR2 is YYEEEE. V was clipped by 0 bases and J by 4 bases, with 10 bases between them. The CDR3 loop spans 14 amino acids. CDR3 sequence (DNA): TGTGCCAGCAGCTTGGCCAGACAGGTCTATGGCTACACCTTC. Translation gives CASSLARQVYGYTF.

This chain links TRBV5-6 with TRBJ1-5, with 7 bases lining up with TRBD1. Germline V CDR1 and CDR2: SGHDT, YYEEEE. The CDR3 consists of 17 residues. Trimming removed 4 bases from V and 0 bases from J; junction bases left unmatched: 10. DNA of the CDR3: TGTGCCAGCAGCCGTACTCAGGGGGTTTATAGCAATCAGCCCCAGCATTTT. This gives the protein CASSRTQGVYSNQPQHF.

This clonotype was counted only a few times. The chain links TRBV7-8 to TRBJ1-1; D uncertain. The CDR3 sequence is 14 residues long. Germline CDR1 is SGHVS and CDR2 is FQNEAQ. The germline V and J ends were trimmed by 1 base and 6 bases, with 12 bases remaining between them. CDR3 loop: CASSLGGSRSEAFF. The DNA for the CDR3 is TGTGCCAGCAGCTTAGGTGGATCGAGGTCTGAAGCTTTCTTT. Full variable domain (remainder filled in from reference TRBV7-8 and TRBJ1-1): GAGVSQSPRYKVAKRGQDVALRCDPISGHVSLFWYQQALGQGPEFLTYFQNEAQLDKSGLPSDRFFAERPEGSVSTLKIQRTQQEDSAVYLCASSLGGSRSEAFFGQGTRLTVV.

The chain joins TRBV7-8 to TRBJ2-7; weak D call: TRBD2 (5 bases). V dropped 0 bases and J dropped 2 bases, with 11 bases sitting between them. CDR1 is SGHVS, CDR2 FQNEAQ, per germline. The CDR3 contains 15 residues. As DNA, the CDR3 is TGTGCCAGCAGCTTAGCGAGGACTCGAACCTACGAGCAGTACTTC. Translation: CASSLARTRTYEQYF.

V is TRBV20-1 and J is TRBJ1-1; D may be TRBD1 (6 bases). Germline assignment: CDR1 DFQATT and CDR2 SNEGSKA (reference sequence). With 4 bases removed from V and 0 bases from J, the gap between germline ends came to 12 bases. This CDR3 region has 14 residues. The CDR3 reads CSATRQAMNTEAFF. As DNA, the CDR3 is TGCAGTGCTACCCGACAGGCCATGAACACTGAAGCTTTCTTT.

This sequence joins TRBV14 and TRBJ2-3, with TRBD2 as a possible D gene (6 bases). This CDR3 has 16 residues. CDR1 and CDR2 (germline): SGHDN, FVKESK. Between the trimmed V and J ends, which lost 3 bases and 4 bases, there was a span of 17 bases. DNA of the CDR3: TGTGCCAGCAGCCACCCCGGGACTGGGATACCAGATACGCAGTATTTT. Translation gives CASSHPGTGIPDTQYF.

This clonotype has only a few counts. This chain connects TRBV5-5 to TRBJ1-5; D ambiguous. The CDR3 has 13 residues. The germline V and J ends were trimmed by 7 bases and 5 bases, with 13 bases remaining between them. Germline V gene data show CDR1 as SGHKS and CDR2 as YYEKEE (reference sequence). The CDR3 protein is CASATATYQPQHF. The CDR3 DNA sequence: TGTGCCAGCGCAACCGCAACGTATCAGCCCCAGCATTTT.

The rearrangement links TRBV18 to TRBJ2-7, with a tentative D call TRBD1 (5 bases). Germline CDR1 KGHSH, CDR2 LQKENI. Between the trimmed V and J ends, which lost 3 bases and 9 bases, there was a span of 18 bases. The CDR3 length is 14 residues. CDR3 nucleotides: TGTGCCAGCTCACCCCAGAGAACGACAGAAGGGCAGTACTTC. It yields the protein CASSPQRTTEGQYF.

The chain employs TRBV9 and TRBJ2-1, with unresolved D. The V and J ends lost 4 bases and 9 bases respectively, with 17 bases between them. The CDR3 totals 14 residues. The V gene's germline CDR1 is SGDLS and CDR2 YYNGEE. CDR3 region: CASSPHSMPREQFF. In DNA, the CDR3 is TGTGCCAGCAGCCCCCACTCAATGCCTCGTGAGCAGTTCTTC.

This clonotype was picked up a small number of times. The gene calls are TRBV7-3 and TRBJ2-3; 16 bases are a match to TRBD2. This CDR3 has 16 residues. V shed 5 bases and J 4 bases; nucleotides not matched to a gene: 3. Germline assignment: CDR1 SGHTA and CDR2 FQGTGA. The CDR3 reads CASSPGTSGRADTQYF. The CDR3 region has the DNA TGTGCCAGCAGCCCCGGGACTAGCGGGAGGGCAGATACGCAGTATTTT. Full variable domain (missing parts from reference TRBV7-3 and TRBJ2-3): GAGVSQTPSNKVTEKGKYVELRCDPISGHTALYWYRQSLGQGPEFLIYFQGTGAADDSGLPNDRFFAVRPEGSVSTLKIQRTERGDSAVYLCASSPGTSGRADTQYFGPGTRLTVL.

The rearrangement joins TRBV29-1 to TRBJ1-2, with 7 bases lining up with TRBD1. This CDR3 comprises 14 residues. CDR1 is SQVTM and CDR2 is ANQGSEA in the germline V gene. V lost 6 bases and J lost 3; bases outside the gene matches: 10. The CDR3 sequence: CSVPSPGTDYGYTF. CDR3 coding DNA: TGCAGCGTGCCTTCTCCCGGGACAGACTATGGCTACACCTTC.

This clonotype was seen only a few times. This sequence joins TRBV19 and TRBJ1-1, with 9 bases aligning to TRBD1. This CDR3 contains 15 residues. CDR1 and CDR2 (germline): LNHDA, SQIVND (reference sequence). V shed 5 bases and J 11 bases; nucleotides not matched to a gene: 15. For the CDR3, the DNA is TGTGCCAGTAGTGCAGGACAGGGGATCCAGGGGGCGGCTTTCTTT. It codes for CASSAGQGIQGAAFF.

This clonotype was counted many times. V gene TRBV12-3 or TRBV12-4 combines with J gene TRBJ2-3; D tentatively fits TRBD1 or TRBD2 (5 bases each). V was shortened by 1 base and J by 6 bases, with 14 bases between the two germline ends. There are 15 residues in the CDR3. The CDR3 reads CASSLDVGVSDTQYF. DNA for the CDR3: TGTGCCAGCAGTTTAGATGTGGGGGTGTCGGATACGCAGTATTTT.

Only a few counts were recorded for this clonotype. The chain uses TRBV12-3 or TRBV12-4 and TRBJ2-5; D uncertain. This CDR3 has 15 amino acids. The V end was cut by 0 bases, the J end by 7 bases, with 15 bases between. The CDR3 bases are TGTGCCAGCAGTTTAGCGTCTGCTGCAAGTGCGACCCAGTACTTC. Translation gives CASSLASAASATQYF.

This clonotype was observed once. The J gene is TRBJ2-1, the V gene TRBV24-1; 8 bases match TRBD2. The CDR3 has 15 amino acids. The junction had 9 bases not matched to a gene; V was cut back by 6 bases and J by 6 bases. From germline, CDR1 is KGHDR and CDR2 SFDVKD. The CDR3 loop reads CATSYNSGTGNEQFF. The CDR3 bases are TGTGCCACCAGTTACAATAGCGGGACCGGCAATGAGCAGTTCTTC.

This chain joins TRBV15 and TRBJ2-4; tentative D call: TRBD1 (6 bases). CDR1 and CDR2 (germline): LNHNV, YYDKDF (reference sequence). The CDR3 covers 15 residues. Trimming removed 8 bases from V and 1 base from J, with 15 bases in between. The CDR3 DNA reads TGTGCCACCGACAAAACAGGGAAGGCCAAAAACATTCAGTACTTC. Amino acids: CATDKTGKAKNIQYF.

This clonotype was recorded a few times. The CDR3 DNA reads TGTGCCTGGAGTCCCATTTCAAGGAACGTCCTGACTTTC. The encoded protein is CAWSPISRNVLTF. This chain joins TRBV30 and TRBJ2-6; D is ambiguous. Per the germline V gene, CDR1 is GTSNPN and CDR2 is SVGIG (reference sequence). CDR3 length equals 13 residues. Trimming removed 2 bases from V and 10 bases from J, with 12 bases in between.

This clonotype has just a few counts. The chain carries TRBV7-9 and TRBJ1-4; no firm D call. V lost 0 bases to trimming and J lost 1 base, with 6 bases between them. CDR3 length: 15 amino acids. Germline CDR1 is SEHNR and CDR2 is FQNEAQ (reference sequence). CDR3 sequence: CASSLAAVTNEKLFF. The DNA for the CDR3 is TGTGCCAGCAGCTTAGCGGCGGTAACTAATGAAAAACTGTTTTTT.

This clonotype has a count of ten or more. The CDR3 sequence: CASSSTGGNQPQHF. The CDR3 DNA follows: TGTGCCAGCAGTTCAACAGGGGGCAATCAGCCCCAGCATTTT. The chain carries TRBV6-5 and TRBJ1-5, with TRBD1 identical over 7 bases. With 4 bases clipped from V and 2 bases from J, the junction kept 2 bases outside the gene matches. CDR3 length: 14 residues. The germline CDR1 and CDR2 sequences are MNHEY and SVGAGI.

This clonotype was found a few times. J is TRBJ2-2 and V is TRBV15, with D possibly matching TRBD1 (6 bases). The V gene lost 2 bases and the J gene lost 7 bases, with 14 bases spanning the gap. Per the germline V gene, CDR1 is LNHNV and CDR2 is YYDKDF (reference sequence). The length of the CDR3 is 15 residues. The CDR3 reads CATSRSRRGGGELFF. CDR3 coding DNA: TGTGCCACCAGCAGATCGCGCAGGGGCGGCGGGGAGCTGTTTTTT.

The chain uses TRBV4-3 and TRBJ2-6; D is uncertain. CDR1 and CDR2 (germline): LGHNA, YSLEER. Between the trimmed V and J ends, which lost 0 bases and 0 bases, there was a span of 9 bases. The length of the CDR3 is 17 residues. The CDR3 spells CASSQDRRTSGANVLTF. The CDR3 DNA reads as TGCGCCAGCAGCCAAGATCGACGGACCTCTGGGGCCAACGTCCTGACTTTC.

This clonotype was seen more than once but under ten times. The V gene is TRBV20-1, the J gene TRBJ2-7, with 7 bases identical to TRBD1. Looked up from germline, CDR1 is DFQATT and CDR2 is SNEGSKA (reference sequence). CDR3 size: 14 residues. The V segment lost 5 bases and the J segment 1 base; nucleotides outside the gene matches: 8. The CDR3 region has the DNA TGCAGTGCTGATAGACAGGGATCTTCCTACGAGCAGTACTTC. It specifies CSADRQGSSYEQYF.